The sample holds a few counts of the clone carrying this T cell receptor (beta chain). Its antigen is not identified. The data belong to a study of T-cell memory formation after mild COVID-19. TCRdb re-called the 5' RACE reads through MiXCR, storing one row per CDR3 protein. This sample has 450,000 to 700,000 distinct CDR3 sequences; approximately 18% occur once, and the top ten carry around 12%. Notes on the study in general: Whereas later expanders leaned CD4+, clones contracting day 15 to 85 showed a balanced CD4/CD8 makeup.

Sequencing used PBMCs or a T cell subset sorted from them (not recorded which). The TCR originated in an adult woman who had mild COVID-19 (a few samples of this study predate the infection). Cell type and time point are not known.

DNA for the CDR3: TGCAGTGCTATGCGGAGGGGGAAACTAGCGGGAGGGCGATCCCTCTTCTACGAGCAGTACTTC. This gives the protein CSAMRRGKLAGGRSLFYEQYF. The chain joins TRBV20-1 to TRBJ2-7, with 13 nucleotides matching TRBD2. CDR3 size: 21 residues. The germline CDR1 and CDR2 sequences are DFQATT and SNEGSKA (reference sequence). With 4 bases clipped from V and 3 bases from J, the junction kept 24 bases outside the gene matches.